This T cell receptor beta chain was obtained from a study of T cells in Graves' hyperthyroidism and ophthalmopathy. The table lists this clonotype with many counts. Its antigen is unidentified. An end of the junction differs from the germline gene, which may be a read error. Amplification of TCR beta CDR3 regions was performed using RNA transcripts as template. The HTBI primer set was used in a first-round RT-PCR of the TCR CDR3. TCRdb re-called the multiplex PCR reads with MiXCR, one entry per CDR3 protein. The sample carries 530,000 or so distinct CDR3 sequences, roughly 50% recorded once. Study-level points and caveats: Classification by a 13 V-J model distinguished ophthalmopathy from stable hyperthyroidism.

Looked up from germline, CDR1 is SSHAT and CDR2 is FNYEAQ (reference sequence). This CDR3 comprises 13 residues. The rearrangement uses TRBV7-7 and TRBJ2-7; D perhaps matches TRBD1 (6 bases). Sequencing was carried out using peripheral blood or thyroid tissue (not recorded which). The TCR originated in a woman between 18 and 30 years old with Graves' hyperthyroidism. CDR3 nucleotides: TGTGCTAGCAGCTCTGGACAGTACTACGAGCAGTACTTC. Translated, it gives CASSSGQYYEQYF.